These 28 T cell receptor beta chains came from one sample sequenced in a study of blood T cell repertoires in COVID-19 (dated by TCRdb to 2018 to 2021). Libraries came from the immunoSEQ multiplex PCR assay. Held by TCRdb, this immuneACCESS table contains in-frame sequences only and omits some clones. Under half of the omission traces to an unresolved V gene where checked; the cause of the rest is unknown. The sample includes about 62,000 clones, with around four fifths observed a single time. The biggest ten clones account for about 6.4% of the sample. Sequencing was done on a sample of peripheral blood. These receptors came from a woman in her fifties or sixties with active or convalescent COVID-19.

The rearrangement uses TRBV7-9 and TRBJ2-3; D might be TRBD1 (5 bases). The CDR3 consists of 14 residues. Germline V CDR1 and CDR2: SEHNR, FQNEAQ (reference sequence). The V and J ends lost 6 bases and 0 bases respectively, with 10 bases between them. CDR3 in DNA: TGTGCCAGCAGTGGTAGGGGTAGCACAGATACGCAGTATTTT. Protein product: CASSGRGSTDTQYF.

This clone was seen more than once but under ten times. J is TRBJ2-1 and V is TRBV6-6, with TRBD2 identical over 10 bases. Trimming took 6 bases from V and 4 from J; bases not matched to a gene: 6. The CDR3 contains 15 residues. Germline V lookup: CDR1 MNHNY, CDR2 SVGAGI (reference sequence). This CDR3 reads CASSKGLAIYNEQFF. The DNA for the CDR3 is TGTGCCAGCAGCAAGGGACTAGCGATTTACAATGAGCAGTTCTTC.

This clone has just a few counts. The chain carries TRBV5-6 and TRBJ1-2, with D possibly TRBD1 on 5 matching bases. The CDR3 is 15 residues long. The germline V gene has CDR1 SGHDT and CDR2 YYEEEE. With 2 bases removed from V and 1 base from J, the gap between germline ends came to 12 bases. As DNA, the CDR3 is TGTGCCAGCAGCTTTTCAGGGTTATATAACTATGGCTACACCTTC. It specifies CASSFSGLYNYGYTF.

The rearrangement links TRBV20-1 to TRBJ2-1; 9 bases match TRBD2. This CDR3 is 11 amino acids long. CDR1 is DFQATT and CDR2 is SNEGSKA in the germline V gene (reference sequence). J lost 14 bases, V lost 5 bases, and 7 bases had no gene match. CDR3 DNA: TGCAGTGCTCGTAGCGGGAGTTCGGAGTTCTTC. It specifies CSARSGSSEFF.

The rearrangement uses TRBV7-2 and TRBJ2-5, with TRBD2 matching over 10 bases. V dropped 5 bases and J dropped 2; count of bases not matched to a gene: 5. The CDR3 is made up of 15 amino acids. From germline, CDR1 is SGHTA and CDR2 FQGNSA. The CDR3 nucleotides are TGTGCCAGCAGCCCCCGGACTAGCGGTCAAGAGACCCAGTACTTC. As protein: CASSPRTSGQETQYF. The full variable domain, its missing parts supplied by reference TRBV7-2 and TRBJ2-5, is GAGVSQSPSNKVTEKGKDVELRCDPISGHTALYWYRQSLGQGLEFLIYFQGNSAPDKSGLPSDRFSAERTGGSVSTLTIQRTQQEDSAVYLCASSPRTSGQETQYFGPGTRLLVL.

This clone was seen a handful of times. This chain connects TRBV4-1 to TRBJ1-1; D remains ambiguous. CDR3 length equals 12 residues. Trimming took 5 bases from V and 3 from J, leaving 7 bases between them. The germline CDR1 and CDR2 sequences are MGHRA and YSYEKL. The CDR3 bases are TGCGCCAGCAGCGAGGGTGACACTGAAGCTTTCTTT. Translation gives CASSEGDTEAFF.

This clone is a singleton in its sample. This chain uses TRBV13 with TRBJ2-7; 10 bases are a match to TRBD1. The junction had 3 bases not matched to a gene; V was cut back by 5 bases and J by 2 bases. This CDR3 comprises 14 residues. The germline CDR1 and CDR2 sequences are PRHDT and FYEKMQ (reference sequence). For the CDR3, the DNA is TGTGCCAGCAGCCCAGGGACAGGGGCCTACGAGCAGTACTTC. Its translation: CASSPGTGAYEQYF.

The CDR3 loop reads CASMGGGRAGGYGYTF. CDR3 coding DNA: TGCGCCAGCATGGGGGGTGGCAGGGCTGGTGGCTATGGCTACACCTTC. This chain links TRBV10-1 with TRBJ1-2; possible D gene TRBD1, 5 bases. Germline-derived CDR1 and CDR2 are WNHNN and SYGVQD (reference sequence). This CDR3 is built from 16 residues. V shed 7 bases and J shed 4 bases, with 22 bases lying between them.

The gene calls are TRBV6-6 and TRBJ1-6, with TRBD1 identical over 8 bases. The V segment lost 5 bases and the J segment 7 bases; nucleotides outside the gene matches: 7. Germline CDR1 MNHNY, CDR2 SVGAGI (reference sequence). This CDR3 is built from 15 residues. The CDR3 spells CASSTRQGINSPLHF. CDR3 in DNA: TGTGCCAGCAGTACCCGACAGGGGATCAATTCACCCCTCCACTTT.

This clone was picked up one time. The chain's CDR3 is CASSLSGGGFSEQYF. CDR3 nucleotides: TGTGCCAGCAGCTTGTCGGGAGGGGGTTTCTCCGAGCAGTACTTC. The V gene is TRBV5-4, the J gene TRBJ2-7, with TRBD2 matching over 8 bases. With 1 base clipped from V and 6 bases from J, the junction kept 9 bases outside the gene matches. Per germline, CDR1 SGHNT and CDR2 YYREEE (reference sequence). This CDR3 is 15 amino acids long.

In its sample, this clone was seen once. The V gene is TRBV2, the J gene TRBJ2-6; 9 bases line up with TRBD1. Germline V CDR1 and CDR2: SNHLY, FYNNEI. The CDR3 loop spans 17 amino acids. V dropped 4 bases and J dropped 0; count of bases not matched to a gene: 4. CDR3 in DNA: TGTGCCAGCAGTGTCGGACAGGGGTACTCTGGGGCCAACGTCCTGACTTTC. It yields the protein CASSVGQGYSGANVLTF.

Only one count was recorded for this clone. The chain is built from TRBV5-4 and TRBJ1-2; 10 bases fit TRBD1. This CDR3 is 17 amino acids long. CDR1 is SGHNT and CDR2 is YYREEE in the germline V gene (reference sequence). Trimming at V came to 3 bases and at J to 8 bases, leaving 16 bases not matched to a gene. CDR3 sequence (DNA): TGTGCCAGCAGCTCGGGACTCCTTGGACAGGGGGGAGAAGGCTACACCTTC. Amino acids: CASSSGLLGQGGEGYTF.

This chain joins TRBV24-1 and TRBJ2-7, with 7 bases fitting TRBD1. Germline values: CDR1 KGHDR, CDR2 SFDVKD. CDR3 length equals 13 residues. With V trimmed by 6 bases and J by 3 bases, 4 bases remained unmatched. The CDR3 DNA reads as TGTGCCACCAGTAGGACAGGAGACTACGAGCAGTACTTC. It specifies CATSRTGDYEQYF.

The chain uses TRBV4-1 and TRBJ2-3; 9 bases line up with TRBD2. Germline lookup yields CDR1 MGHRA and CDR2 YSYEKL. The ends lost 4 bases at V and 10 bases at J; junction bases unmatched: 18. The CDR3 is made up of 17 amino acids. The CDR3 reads CASSPRPAREGLRPQYF. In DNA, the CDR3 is TGCGCCAGCAGCCCACGCCCCGCGCGGGAGGGCCTCCGTCCGCAGTATTTT.

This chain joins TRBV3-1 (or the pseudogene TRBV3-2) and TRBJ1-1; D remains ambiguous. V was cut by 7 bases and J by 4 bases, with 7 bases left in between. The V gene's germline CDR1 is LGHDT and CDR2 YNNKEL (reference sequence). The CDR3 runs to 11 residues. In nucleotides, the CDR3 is TGTGCCAGCACCAGAGGCACTGAAGCTTTCTTT. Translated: CASTRGTEAFF.

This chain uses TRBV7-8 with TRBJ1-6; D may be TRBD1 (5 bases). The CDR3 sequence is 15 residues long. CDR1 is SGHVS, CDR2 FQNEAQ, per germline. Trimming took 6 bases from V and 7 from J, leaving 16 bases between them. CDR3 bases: TGTGCCAGCAGGGTCGGAGGGGCAGGGAATTCACCCCTCCACTTT. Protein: CASRVGGAGNSPLHF.

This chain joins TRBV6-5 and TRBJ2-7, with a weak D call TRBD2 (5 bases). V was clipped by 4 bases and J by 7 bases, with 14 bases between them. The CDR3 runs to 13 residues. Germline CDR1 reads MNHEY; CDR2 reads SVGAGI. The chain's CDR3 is CASSSGLPKEQYF. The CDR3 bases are TGTGCCAGCAGTTCCGGACTTCCGAAAGAGCAGTACTTC.

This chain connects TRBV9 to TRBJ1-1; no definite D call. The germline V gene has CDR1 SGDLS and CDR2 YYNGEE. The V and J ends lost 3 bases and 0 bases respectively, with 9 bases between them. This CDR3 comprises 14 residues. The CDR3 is CASSAGRMNTEAFF. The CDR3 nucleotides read TGTGCCAGCAGCGCCGGGAGGATGAACACTGAAGCTTTCTTT.

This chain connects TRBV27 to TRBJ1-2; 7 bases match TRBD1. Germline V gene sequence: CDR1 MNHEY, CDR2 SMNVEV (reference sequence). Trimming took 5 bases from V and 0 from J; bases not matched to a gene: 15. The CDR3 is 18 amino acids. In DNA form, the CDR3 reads TGTGCCAGCAGTCCTCACCGTCCGCGACAGGGCCCTAACTATGGCTACACCTTC. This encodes CASSPHRPRQGPNYGYTF.

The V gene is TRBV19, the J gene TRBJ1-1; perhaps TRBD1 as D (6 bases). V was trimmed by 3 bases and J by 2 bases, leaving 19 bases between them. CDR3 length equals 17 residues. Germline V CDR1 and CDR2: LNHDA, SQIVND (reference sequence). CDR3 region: CASSIFSYPGANTEAFF. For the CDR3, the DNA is TGTGCCAGTAGTATTTTTTCTTATCCAGGGGCTAACACTGAAGCTTTCTTT. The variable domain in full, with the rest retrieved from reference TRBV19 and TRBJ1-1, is DGGITQSPKYLFRKEGQNVTLSCEQNLNHDAMYWYRQDPGQGLRLIYYSQIVNDFQKGDIAEGYSVSREKKESFPLTVTSAQKNPTAFYLCASSIFSYPGANTEAFFGQGTRLTVV.

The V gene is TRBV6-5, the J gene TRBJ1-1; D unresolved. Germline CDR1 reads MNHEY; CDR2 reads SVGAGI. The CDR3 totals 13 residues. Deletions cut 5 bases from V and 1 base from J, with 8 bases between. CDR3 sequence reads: CASSRGRNTEAFF. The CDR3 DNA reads TGTGCCAGCAGTCGGGGTCGGAACACTGAAGCTTTCTTT.

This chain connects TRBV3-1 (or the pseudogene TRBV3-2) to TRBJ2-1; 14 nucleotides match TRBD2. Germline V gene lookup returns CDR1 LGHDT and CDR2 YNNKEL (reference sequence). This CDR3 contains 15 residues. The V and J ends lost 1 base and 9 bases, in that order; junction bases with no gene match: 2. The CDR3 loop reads CASSQGGTSGSEQFF. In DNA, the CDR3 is TGTGCCAGCAGCCAAGGAGGGACTAGCGGGAGTGAGCAGTTCTTC.

CDR3 coding DNA: TGTGCCAGCAGCACTCAGGGATGGGGCTACACCTTC. Translated: CASSTQGWGYTF. The V gene is TRBV12-3 or TRBV12-4, the J gene TRBJ1-2, with D perhaps TRBD1 (5 bases). The CDR3 covers 12 residues. V dropped 6 bases and J dropped 8 bases, with 13 bases sitting between them.

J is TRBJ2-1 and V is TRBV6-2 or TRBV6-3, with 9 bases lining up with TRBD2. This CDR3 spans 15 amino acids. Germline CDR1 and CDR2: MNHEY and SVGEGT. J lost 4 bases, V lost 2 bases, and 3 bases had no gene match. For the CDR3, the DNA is TGTGCCAGCAGTTACGCGGGAGGGCAATACAATGAGCAGTTCTTC. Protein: CASSYAGGQYNEQFF.

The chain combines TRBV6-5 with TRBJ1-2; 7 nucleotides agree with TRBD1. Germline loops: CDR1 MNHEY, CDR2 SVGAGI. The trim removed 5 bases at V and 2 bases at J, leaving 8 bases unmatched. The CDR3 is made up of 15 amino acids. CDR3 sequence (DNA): TGTGCCAGCAGTCGTTCCCGGGACAGCAACTATGGCTACACCTTC. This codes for CASSRSRDSNYGYTF.

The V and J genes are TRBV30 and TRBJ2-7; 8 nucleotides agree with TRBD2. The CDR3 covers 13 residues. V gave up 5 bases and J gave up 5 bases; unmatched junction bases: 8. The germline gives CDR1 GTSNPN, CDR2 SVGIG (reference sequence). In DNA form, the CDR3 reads TGTGCCTGGGAGAGCGGGAGATGGGACGAGCAGTACTTC. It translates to CAWESGRWDEQYF.

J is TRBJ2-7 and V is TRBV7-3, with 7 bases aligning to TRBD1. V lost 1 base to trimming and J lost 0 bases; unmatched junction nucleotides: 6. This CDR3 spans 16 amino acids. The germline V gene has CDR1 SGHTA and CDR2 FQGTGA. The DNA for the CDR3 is TGTGCCAGCAGCTTAAGGACGGGACAGAGCTCCTACGAGCAGTACTTC. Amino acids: CASSLRTGQSSYEQYF.

CDR3 DNA: TGTGCCACCAGCAGAGATCCGCGTTATGGCTACACCTTC. The encoded protein is CATSRDPRYGYTF. The chain employs TRBV15 and TRBJ1-2; D is undetermined. The germline V and J ends were trimmed by 0 bases and 5 bases, with 7 bases remaining between them. Germline values: CDR1 LNHNV, CDR2 YYDKDF (reference sequence). The CDR3 loop spans 13 amino acids.